This TCR beta chain was identified during a study of sequential checkpoint blockade in melanoma. In the study overall: Each arm's sequence ended with maintenance nivolumab. TCRβ was sequenced from DNA of 90 or so pretreatment tumors.

Specified treatment: randomized to nivolumab then ipilimumab (arm A) or the reverse (arm B). Clones were read by immunoSEQ multiplex PCR, and TCRdb kept only the in-frame ones, dropping some. The repertoire has several thousand clones, more than 25% of them found once; the top ten carry about 22%. The CDR3 length is 14 residues. Germline CDR1 reads SGDLS; CDR2 reads YYNGEE. V was trimmed by 3 bases and J by 3 bases, leaving 13 bases between them. This clone is judged medium-sized. The rearrangement links TRBV9 to TRBJ2-7; D perhaps matches TRBD1 (5 bases). The material was tumor tissue (inferred from file names), obtained from a patient given nivolumab and ipilimumab in sequence. The clonotype originates from a human donor with melanoma. This chain's CDR3 is CASSESDSLYEQYF. The DNA for the CDR3 is TGTGCCAGCAGCGAATCAGACAGCCTCTACGAGCAGTACTTC. Combining the CDR3 with reference TRBV9 and TRBJ2-7 gives the whole variable domain DSGVTQTPKHLITATGQRVTLRCSPRSGDLSVYWYQQSLDQGLQFLIQYYNGEERAKGNILERFSAQQFPDLHSELNLSSLELGDSALYFCASSESDSLYEQYFGPGTRLTVT.